This entry lists 32 T cell receptor beta chains sequenced from one sample in a study of OX40 agonist ivuxolimab in advanced cancers. The table came from immunoSEQ multiplex PCR; TCRdb's copy has only in-frame clones and leaves some out. The table records 55,000 to 80,000 clones, roughly nine tenths of them present only once. The sequencing here drew on CD4+ or CD8+ T cells sorted from blood, taken in a trial of the OX40 agonist ivuxolimab. Every receptor here comes from an adult with an advanced solid tumor such as melanoma, head and neck, liver or kidney cancer.

This chain joins TRBV28 and TRBJ2-3; 13 bases are shared with TRBD2. The CDR3 runs 16 residues. CDR1 and CDR2 from the germline V gene are MDHEN and SYDVKM. The V segment lost 6 bases and the J segment 2 bases; nucleotides outside the gene matches: 5. The CDR3 protein is CASRLGLAGVTDTQYF. The CDR3 DNA sequence: TGTGCCAGCAGGCTCGGACTAGCGGGAGTCACAGATACGCAGTATTTT.

This rearrangement joins TRBV28 to TRBJ2-2, with a tentative D call TRBD2 (6 bases). CDR3 length: 15 amino acids. CDR1 and CDR2 from the germline V gene are MDHEN and SYDVKM. V lost 0 bases, J lost 8 bases, and 13 bases lay in between. The CDR3 DNA reads TGTGCCAGCAGTTTATGGGACGGGAGAGGAGGGGAGCTGTTTTTT. Protein sequence: CASSLWDGRGGELFF.

The J gene is TRBJ2-2, the V gene TRBV7-3; 9 bases are shared with TRBD1. CDR3 length: 16 amino acids. The V segment lost 2 bases and the J segment 1 base; nucleotides outside the gene matches: 2. CDR1 and CDR2 from the germline V gene are SGHTA and FQGTGA. The CDR3 sequence is CASSLGGQGNTGELFF. In nucleotides, the CDR3 is TGTGCCAGCAGCTTAGGGGGACAGGGGAACACCGGGGAGCTGTTTTTT.

The chain is built from TRBV18 and TRBJ1-4; D may be TRBD1 (5 bases). V was clipped by 2 bases and J by 8 bases, with 12 bases between them. CDR3 length: 14 amino acids. CDR1 KGHSH and CDR2 LQKENI come from the germline V gene. This chain's CDR3 is CASSPGASEEKLFF. CDR3 sequence (DNA): TGTGCCAGCTCACCAGGGGCCTCGGAGGAAAAACTGTTTTTT.

The chain links TRBV5-1 to TRBJ2-5, with 9 positions matching TRBD2. Germline-derived CDR1 and CDR2 are SGHRS and YFSETQ. After removal of 4 bases from V and 5 bases from J, the junction contained 9 bases not matched to a gene. The CDR3 sequence is 15 residues long. CDR3 amino acids: CASSDLAGGRETQYF. CDR3 bases: TGCGCCAGCAGCGACCTTGCGGGAGGGCGGGAGACCCAGTACTTC.

The rearrangement links TRBV9 to TRBJ2-7; 7 nucleotides line up with TRBD1. Germline CDR1 reads SGDLS; CDR2 reads YYNGEE. V trimming: 4 bases; J trimming: 0 bases; junction bases outside the gene matches: 10. The CDR3 is 16 amino acids. The CDR3: CASSPRDSKISYEQYF. DNA for the CDR3: TGTGCCAGCAGCCCGAGGGACAGTAAAATCTCCTACGAGCAGTACTTC.

The V and J genes are TRBV5-1 and TRBJ2-1, with D tentatively TRBD2 (5 bases). CDR3 length equals 13 residues. CDR1 and CDR2 from the germline V gene are SGHRS and YFSETQ. V lost 0 bases to trimming and J lost 5 bases, with 6 bases between them. In nucleotides, the CDR3 is TGCGCCAGCAGCTTGGTGGGAGACAATGAGCAGTTCTTC. As protein: CASSLVGDNEQFF.

V and J are TRBV28 and TRBJ1-3; D may be TRBD1 (5 bases). This CDR3 has 15 amino acids. Germline V gives CDR1 MDHEN, CDR2 SYDVKM. Trimming took 1 base from V and 5 from J, leaving 12 bases between them. The CDR3 region has the DNA TGTGCCAGCAGTTTATCGAGGGGCGCCAGAAACACCATATATTTT. Translation: CASSLSRGARNTIYF.

CDR3 loop: CASSVAQGLDTEAFF. The DNA of the CDR3 is TGTGCCAGCAGCGTAGCTCAGGGGTTGGACACTGAAGCTTTCTTT. The rearrangement uses TRBV9 and TRBJ1-1; the D gene is possibly TRBD1 (6 bases). The CDR3 runs 15 residues. Trimming removed 0 bases at V and 3 bases at J, with 12 bases between. From germline, CDR1 is SGDLS and CDR2 YYNGEE.

This clone was detected once. The chain links TRBV21-1 to TRBJ2-1; the table's D call, TRBD1, has no DNA check behind it. TRBV21-1 is flagged as a pseudogene. The CDR3 runs to 15 residues. In nucleotides, the CDR3 is TGTGCCAGCAGCAAAGACATGGACAGGGGAGGTGAGCAGTTCTTC. Translating it yields CASSKDMDRGGEQFF.

The chain couples TRBV6-1 to TRBJ1-2; TRBD1 is a possible D gene (5 bases). The germline V gene encodes CDR1 MNHNS and CDR2 SASEGT. The CDR3 sequence is 12 residues long. This CDR3 is CAALGTVYGYTF. The CDR3 coding sequence is TGTGCAGCCCTCGGGACGGTTTATGGCTACACCTTC.

The DNA of the CDR3 is TGCGCCAGCAGCCAAGGAGAGGGACCAAGCTCCTACAATGAGCAGTTCTTC. This translates into CASSQGEGPSSYNEQFF. The rearrangement links TRBV4-1 to TRBJ2-1; D may match TRBD1 or TRBD2 (5 bases each). Trimming shortened V by 1 base and J by 0 bases, and 13 bases separated the two germline ends. The CDR3 sequence is 17 residues long. CDR1 and CDR2 (germline): MGHRA, YSYEKL.

This chain uses TRBV5-5 with TRBJ2-1, with TRBD1 as a possible D gene (6 bases). Germline V gives CDR1 SGHKS, CDR2 YYEKEE (reference sequence). The CDR3 has 15 residues. Trimming stripped 3 bases from V and 6 bases from J, with 16 bases between. The CDR3 coding sequence is TGTGCCAGCAGCTCAACAGGGACAAACTCCAATGAGCAGTTCTTC. This gives the protein CASSSTGTNSNEQFF.

The chain couples TRBV28 to TRBJ1-4, with 7 nucleotides matching TRBD1. The CDR3 spans 17 residues. Losses at the gene ends were 7 bases for V and 0 bases for J; bases not matched to a gene: 11. Germline lookup yields CDR1 MDHEN and CDR2 SYDVKM. CDR3: CASTAGGQRATNEKLFF. CDR3 nucleotides: TGTGCCAGCACCGCTGGGGGACAGCGCGCAACTAATGAAAAACTGTTTTTT.

The chain carries TRBV19 and TRBJ2-3; 9 bases are a match to TRBD2. This CDR3 is built from 24 residues. V lost 6 bases to trimming and J lost 1 base; unmatched junction nucleotides: 32. CDR1 is LNHDA, CDR2 SQIVND, per germline (reference sequence). The CDR3 sequence is CASSKPSGQLLLTSGGCRTDTQYF. CDR3 nucleotides: TGTGCCAGTAGCAAACCTTCCGGACAGTTACTTTTGACTAGCGGAGGTTGCCGCACAGATACGCAGTATTTT. The full variable domain, rest sourced from reference TRBV19 and TRBJ2-3, is DGGITQSPKYLFRKEGQNVTLSCEQNLNHDAMYWYRQDPGQGLRLIYYSQIVNDFQKGDIAEGYSVSREKKESFPLTVTSAQKNPTAFYLCASSKPSGQLLLTSGGCRTDTQYFGPGTRLTVL.

This chain connects TRBV28 to TRBJ2-3; D is tentatively TRBD1 or TRBD2 (5 bases each). Germline V gene sequence: CDR1 MDHEN, CDR2 SYDVKM. CDR3 length equals 14 residues. Trimming took off 5 bases at V and 6 bases at J, with 15 bases between the two ends. The chain's CDR3 is CASSRDRNADTQYF. DNA for the CDR3: TGTGCCAGCAGTCGGGACCGCAATGCGGATACGCAGTATTTT.

V and J are TRBV18 and TRBJ1-1, with D unclear. CDR1 is KGHSH and CDR2 is LQKENI in the germline V gene. The germline V and J ends were trimmed by 7 bases and 4 bases, with 10 bases remaining between them. The CDR3 sequence is 12 residues long. Written as DNA, the CDR3 is TGTGCCAGCTTACCGGAAGGCACTGAAGCTTTCTTT. The encoded protein is CASLPEGTEAFF.

The chain is built from TRBV6-1 and TRBJ2-1, with 9 bases fitting TRBD2. V shed 5 bases, J shed 3 bases, and the junction held 2 bases outside the gene matches. Germline lookup yields CDR1 MNHNS and CDR2 SASEGT. The CDR3 spans 14 residues. The chain's CDR3 is CASSWREGYNEQFF. The CDR3 coding sequence is TGTGCCAGCAGTTGGCGGGAGGGCTACAATGAGCAGTTCTTC.

This chain links TRBV10-3 with TRBJ2-7; D is undetermined. CDR3 length: 11 residues. V was shortened by 3 bases and J by 2 bases, with 2 bases between the two germline ends. Germline CDR1 is ENHRY and CDR2 is SYGVKD. The DNA for the CDR3 is TGTGCCATCAGTGAAGCCTACGAGCAGTACTTC. Residues: CAISEAYEQYF.

The genes are TRBV29-1 and TRBJ1-2; D uncertain. There are 10 residues in the CDR3. V was cut by 4 bases and J by 7 bases, with 7 bases left in between. Germline assignment: CDR1 SQVTM and CDR2 ANQGSEA. CDR3 residues: CSVGSSGYTF. CDR3 bases: TGCAGCGTTGGGTCCAGTGGCTACACCTTC.

This chain connects TRBV11-3 to TRBJ2-7; D possibly matches TRBD1 or TRBD2 (7 bases each). The V end was cut by 1 base, the J end by 4 bases, with 17 bases between. Germline V gives CDR1 SGHNT, CDR2 YENEEA. This CDR3 has 16 residues. CDR3 DNA: TGTGCCAGCAGCTTAGTCGCCAGGGGGGAGGGGTACGAGCAGTACTTC. Its protein is CASSLVARGEGYEQYF.

The gene calls are TRBV6-4 and TRBJ2-1; D is ambiguous. The CDR3 has 13 amino acids. CDR1 and CDR2 from the germline V gene are MRHNA and SNTAGT. The germline V and J ends were trimmed by 5 bases and 4 bases, with 9 bases remaining between them. CDR3 in amino acids: CASSPDWYNEQFF. CDR3 nucleotides: TGTGCCAGCAGTCCCGACTGGTACAATGAGCAGTTCTTC.

The chain joins TRBV7-9 to TRBJ2-3; 10 bases line up with TRBD2. The CDR3 is 17 amino acids. Trimming at V came to 2 bases and at J to 2 bases, leaving 7 bases not matched to a gene. Germline V gene data show CDR1 as SEHNR and CDR2 as FQNEAQ (reference sequence). The CDR3 sequence: CASSLRLTSGNTDTQYF. The CDR3 nucleotides are TGTGCCAGCAGCTTAAGATTAACTAGCGGGAACACAGATACGCAGTATTTT.

The chain is built from TRBV29-1 and TRBJ2-1; possible D gene TRBD2, 6 bases. V lost 8 bases, J lost 4 bases, and 18 bases lay in between. This CDR3 spans 14 amino acids. Germline V lookup: CDR1 SQVTM, CDR2 ANQGSEA. The CDR3 region has the DNA TGCAGCTTTGTGCCGGCTAGCGTATACAATGAGCAGTTCTTC. Translation: CSFVPASVYNEQFF.

This clone was recorded only once. This rearrangement joins TRBV18 to TRBJ1-2; D may be TRBD1 (6 bases). Trimming left V 4 bases short and J 6 bases short, with 15 bases between. There are 14 residues in the CDR3. Germline loops: CDR1 KGHSH, CDR2 LQKENI. In nucleotides, the CDR3 is TGTGCCAGCTCACTTTCCGGGGGCCTAGATGGCTACACCTTC. It codes for CASSLSGGLDGYTF. Together with reference TRBV18 and TRBJ1-2, the CDR3 gives the full variable domain: NAGVMQNPRHLVRRRGQEARLRCSPMKGHSHVYWYRQLPEEGLKFMVYLQKENIIDESGMPKERFSAEFPKEGPSILRIQQVVRGDSAAYFCASSLSGGLDGYTFGSGTRLTVV.

The rearrangement links TRBV19 to TRBJ1-2; 7 bases map to TRBD1. This CDR3 contains 15 residues. V lost 7 bases to trimming and J lost 5 bases; unmatched junction nucleotides: 13. Germline V CDR1 and CDR2: LNHDA, SQIVND (reference sequence). CDR3 coding DNA: TGTGCCAGTACCCAGACCTGGGACAGCATTTATGGCTACACCTTC. Translating gives CASTQTWDSIYGYTF.

The chain carries TRBV6-6 and TRBJ2-2; no firm D call. The V and J ends lost 5 bases and 1 base respectively, with 11 bases between them. CDR1 is MNHNY and CDR2 is SVGAGI in the germline V gene (reference sequence). The CDR3 is made up of 15 amino acids. The DNA for the CDR3 is TGTGCCAGCAGTCCTCATGGGGAGAACACCGGGGAGCTGTTTTTT. As protein: CASSPHGENTGELFF.

In its sample, this clone was seen a few times. The chain couples TRBV7-3 to TRBJ1-1; TRBD1 is a possible D gene (5 bases). The V end was cut by 1 base, the J end by 1 base, with 7 bases between. The CDR3 length is 14 residues. Germline V gives CDR1 SGHTA, CDR2 FQGTGA. The CDR3 protein is CASSLMGENTEAFF. The CDR3 nucleotides are TGTGCCAGCAGCTTAATGGGGGAGAACACTGAAGCTTTCTTT.

This CDR3 is CASSFPTGTGETQYF. The DNA for the CDR3 is TGTGCCAGCAGTTTTCCAACCGGGACTGGGGAGACCCAGTACTTC. This sequence joins TRBV28 and TRBJ2-5, with D perhaps matching TRBD2 (6 bases). V lost 3 bases and J lost 5, with 16 bases in between. Per germline, CDR1 MDHEN and CDR2 SYDVKM. This CDR3 contains 15 residues.

V is TRBV9 and J is TRBJ2-2; D gene unclear. Germline CDR1 reads SGDLS; CDR2 reads YYNGEE. The V end was cut by 4 bases, the J end by 6 bases, with 7 bases between. The CDR3 consists of 12 residues. CDR3 residues: CASSTLPGELFF. CDR3 nucleotides: TGTGCCAGCAGCACACTACCCGGGGAGCTGTTTTTT.

V gene TRBV2 combines with J gene TRBJ1-2; D is unclear. V was shortened by 11 bases and J by 8 bases, with 12 bases between the two germline ends. This CDR3 comprises 10 residues. Per germline, CDR1 SNHLY and CDR2 FYNNEI. The CDR3 loop reads CASKRVGYTF. As DNA, the CDR3 is TGTGCCTCAAAAAGGGTCGGCTACACCTTC.

The chain is built from TRBV11-3 and TRBJ2-2; tentatively, D is TRBD2 (6 bases). Trimming shortened V by 0 bases and J by 2 bases, and 10 bases separated the two germline ends. Germline values: CDR1 SGHNT, CDR2 YENEEA. The CDR3 is made up of 16 amino acids. The CDR3 DNA follows: TGTGCCAGCAGCTTAGAGGGGGGAATCAACACCGGGGAGCTGTTTTTT. It codes for CASSLEGGINTGELFF.